This is a list of T cell receptor beta chains from one sample in a study of cytomegalovirus exposure and HLA in healthy donors. TCRdb's copy holds only in-frame clones and misses some; the assay was immunoSEQ multiplex PCR. In the table there are under 150,000 clones, 75% to 85% of which are singletons. Material for sequencing was PBMCs. The origin of the receptors is a woman in her forties in good health and CMV-seropositive. The CDR3 runs from the conserved cysteine through the conserved F or W. Fields, in order: V gene, J gene, D gene, clone size, CDR3 protein, CDR3 DNA. A D gene is named only where the DNA matches it firmly. For some rows the clone size is stated as once, few or many, or as a class when expanded; others skip it.

>TRBV11-2|TRBJ2-2|TRBD2|once
CASSQGLAVTNTGELFF
TGTGCCAGCAGCCAGGGACTAGCGGTTACGAACACCGGGGAGCTGTTTTTT
>TRBV28|TRBJ1-1|TRBD1|.
CASSLTGTGDPEAFF
TGTGCCAGCAGTTTAACCGGGACAGGGGACCCTGAAGCTTTCTTT
>TRBV30|TRBJ1-2|TRBD1|.
CAWSVRDRGQPHTF
TGTGCCTGGAGTGTAAGGGACAGGGGGCAACCCCACACCTTC
>TRBV10-1|TRBJ2-7|TRBD1|.
CASSESDKGALYEQYF
TGCGCCAGCAGTGAGTCGGACAAGGGGGCACTCTACGAGCAGTACTTC
>TRBV6-5|TRBJ1-4|.|.
CASSYLTSTNEKLFF
TGTGCCAGCAGTTACTTGACATCAACTAATGAAAAACTGTTTTTT
>TRBV19|TRBJ2-7|TRBD1|.
CASSPGTGGAGEQYF
TGTGCCAGTAGTCCCGGCACAGGGGGCGCGGGGGAGCAGTACTTC
>TRBV6-5|TRBJ1-5|TRBD1|.
CASKLQGATNQPQHF
TGTGCCAGCAAACTACAGGGGGCGACCAATCAGCCCCAGCATTTT
>TRBV5-6|TRBJ1-4|TRBD1|.
CASSFLRGTGATNEKLFF
TGTGCCAGCAGCTTCCTACGCGGGACAGGAGCAACTAATGAAAAACTGTTTTTT
>TRBV11-2|TRBJ1-1|TRBD1|few
CASSQNPVTGKAFF
TGTGCCAGCAGCCAAAACCCCGTGACAGGGAAAGCTTTCTTT
>TRBV7-9|TRBJ2-5|.|.
CASSREAETQYF
TGTGCCAGCAGCAGAGAAGCAGAGACCCAGTACTTC
>TRBV19|TRBJ1-1|.|.
CASSDTSGTEAFF
TGTGCCAGTAGTGATACATCGGGCACTGAAGCTTTCTTT
>TRBV6-5|TRBJ2-5|.|.
CASSYLQEGQETQYF
TGTGCCAGCAGTTACCTACAGGAGGGGCAAGAGACCCAGTACTTC
>TRBV25-1|TRBJ2-7|.|.
CASSAIYEQYF
TGTGCCAGCAGTGCCATCTACGAGCAGTACTTC
>TRBV30|TRBJ1-2|.|.
CAWSGGRVYGYTF
TGTGCCTGGAGCGGGGGGCGGGTCTATGGCTACACCTTC
>TRBV29-1|TRBJ2-5|TRBD1|.
CSVPGQGPGFGTQYF
TGCAGCGTTCCGGGACAGGGGCCGGGTTTTGGGACCCAGTACTTC
>TRBV29-1|TRBJ2-7|.|.
CSAWEAGPYEQYF
TGCAGCGCTTGGGAGGCGGGCCCCTACGAGCAGTACTTC
>TRBV29-1|TRBJ1-1|.|.
CSVDLPNTEAFF
TGCAGCGTTGATCTTCCCAACACTGAAGCTTTCTTT
>TRBV2|TRBJ2-6|.|.
CALTRGANVLTF
TGTGCCTTGACGCGGGGGGCCAACGTCCTGACTTTC
>TRBV6-5|TRBJ2-1|.|few
CASLSRVNEQFF
TGTGCCAGTTTGTCCAGGGTCAATGAGCAGTTCTTC
>TRBV7-9|TRBJ2-3|.|.
CASSGGTADGDTQYF
TGTGCCAGCAGCGGAGGGACAGCGGACGGGGATACGCAGTATTTT
>TRBV2|TRBJ2-1|.|.
CASSERGRDSYNEQFF
TGTGCCAGCAGTGAAAGGGGCAGGGACTCCTACAATGAGCAGTTCTTC
>TRBV28|TRBJ2-1|.|.
CASSLRESYNEQFF
TGTGCCAGCAGTTTACGGGAGAGCTACAATGAGCAGTTCTTC
>TRBV11-1|TRBJ2-7|.|.
CASSFSYEQYF
TGTGCCAGCAGCTTTAGTTACGAGCAGTACTTC
>TRBV18|TRBJ1-1|.|.
CASSPTVGAGTEAFF
TGTGCCAGCTCACCGACTGTTGGGGCCGGTACTGAAGCTTTCTTT
>TRBV11-3|TRBJ2-1|.|once
CASSLNSIHEQFF
TGTGCCAGCAGCTTAAATTCAATCCATGAGCAGTTCTTC
>TRBV19|TRBJ2-7|.|.
CASSPGNYEQYF
TGTGCCAGTAGTCCGGGGAACTACGAGCAGTACTTC
>TRBV7-2|TRBJ2-7|.|few
CASSSSGGGITYEQYF
TGTGCCAGCAGCTCCTCAGGTGGGGGGATTACCTACGAGCAGTACTTC
>TRBV7-9|TRBJ2-1|TRBD2|.
CASSPSGTRKDNEQFF
TGTGCCAGCAGCCCCTCCGGGACTAGAAAGGACAATGAGCAGTTCTTC
>TRBV6-1|TRBJ1-5|.|.
CASSETASNQPQHF
TGTGCCAGCAGTGAGACAGCGAGCAATCAGCCCCAGCATTTT
>TRBV9|TRBJ1-6|.|.
CASSVGDSPLHF
TGTGCCAGCAGCGTGGGAGACTCACCCCTCCACTTT
>TRBV28|TRBJ1-2|.|.
CASSLGPGNYGYTF
TGTGCCAGCAGTTTGGGGCCAGGGAACTATGGCTACACCTTC
>TRBV6-1|TRBJ2-3|.|.
CASSGWDSETQYF
TGTGCCAGCAGTGGTTGGGACTCCGAGACGCAGTATTTT
>TRBV5-1|TRBJ1-1|.|.
CASEGVNTEAFF
TGCGCCAGCGAGGGGGTGAACACTGAAGCTTTCTTT
>TRBV2|TRBJ1-1|.|.
CASSEQENTEAFF
TGTGCCAGCAGTGAACAGGAGAACACTGAAGCTTTCTTT
>TRBV6-6|TRBJ1-4|.|.
CASSSIGVGELFF
TGTGCCAGCAGTTCGATAGGGGTAGGCGAACTGTTTTTT
>TRBV6-5|TRBJ2-7|.|.
CASSSQTKLDEQYF
TGTGCCAGCAGTAGCCAAACCAAGTTAGACGAGCAGTACTTC
>TRBV13|TRBJ2-3|TRBD1|.
CASSQQGARDTDTQYF
TGTGCCAGCAGCCAACAGGGGGCGCGCGACACAGATACGCAGTATTTT
>TRBV6-1|TRBJ1-1|.|.
CASSIQGRGTEAFF
TGTGCCAGCAGTATACAGGGTCGAGGCACTGAAGCTTTCTTT
>TRBV29-1|TRBJ1-1|TRBD1|.
CSGRGLSEAFF
TGCAGCGGCAGGGGGTTGTCTGAAGCTTTCTTT
>TRBV7-9|TRBJ2-3|TRBD2|.
CASSLPPRLAGRTDTQYF
TGTGCCAGCAGCTTACCCCCCAGGTTAGCGGGTCGCACAGATACGCAGTATTTT
>TRBV6-1|TRBJ2-7|TRBD2|once
CASRASGNGEQYF
TGTGCCAGCAGAGCTAGCGGGAACGGGGAGCAGTACTTC
>TRBV4-1|TRBJ2-7|.|.
CASSQADRSSYEQYF
TGCGCCAGCAGCCAGGCGGACAGAAGCTCCTACGAGCAGTACTTC
>TRBV27|TRBJ2-3|TRBD2|few
CASSPGAGAFTDTQYF
TGTGCCAGCAGCCCTGGGGCGGGAGCCTTCACAGATACGCAGTATTTT
>TRBV5-1|TRBJ1-1|.|.
CASSSPTEMNTEAFF
TGCGCCAGCAGCTCCCCGACAGAAATGAACACTGAAGCTTTCTTT
>TRBV5-1|TRBJ2-7|.|.
CASSNRTATYEQYF
TGCGCCAGCAGCAATAGGACAGCAACCTACGAGCAGTACTTC
>TRBV7-2|TRBJ2-7|.|.
CASSFPGGLYEQYF
TGTGCCAGCAGCTTTCCGGGGGGCCTCTACGAGCAGTACTTC
>TRBV7-2|TRBJ2-1|.|.
CASSLGGENEQFF
TGTGCCAGCAGCTTAGGGGGAGAGAATGAGCAGTTCTTC
>TRBV25-1|TRBJ1-2|.|once
CASSVGRNYGYTF
TGTGCCAGCAGTGTTGGGAGGAACTATGGCTACACCTTC
>TRBV5-8|TRBJ1-1|.|.
CASNPWWANTEAFF
TGTGCCAGCAACCCCTGGTGGGCGAACACTGAAGCTTTCTTT
>TRBV20-1|TRBJ1-1|.|.
CSARGEREAFF
TGCAGTGCTAGGGGAGAACGAGAAGCTTTCTTT
>TRBV30|TRBJ1-1|TRBD1|.
CAWSRAEGANTEAFF
TGTGCCTGGAGTCGGGCGGAGGGGGCCAACACTGAAGCTTTCTTT